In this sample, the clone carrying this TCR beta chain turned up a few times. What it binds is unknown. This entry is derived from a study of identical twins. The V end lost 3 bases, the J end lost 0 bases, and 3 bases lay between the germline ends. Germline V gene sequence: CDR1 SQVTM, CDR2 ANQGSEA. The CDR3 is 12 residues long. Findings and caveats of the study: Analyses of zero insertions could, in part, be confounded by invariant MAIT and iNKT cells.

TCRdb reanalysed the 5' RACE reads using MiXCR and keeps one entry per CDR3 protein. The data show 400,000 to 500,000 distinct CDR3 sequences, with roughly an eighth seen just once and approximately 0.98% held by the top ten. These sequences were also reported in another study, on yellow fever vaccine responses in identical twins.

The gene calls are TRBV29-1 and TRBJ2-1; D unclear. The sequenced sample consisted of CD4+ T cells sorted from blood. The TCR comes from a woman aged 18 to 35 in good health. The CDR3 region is CSVDTSYNEQFF. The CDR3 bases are TGCAGCGTTGACACCTCCTACAATGAGCAGTTCTTC.